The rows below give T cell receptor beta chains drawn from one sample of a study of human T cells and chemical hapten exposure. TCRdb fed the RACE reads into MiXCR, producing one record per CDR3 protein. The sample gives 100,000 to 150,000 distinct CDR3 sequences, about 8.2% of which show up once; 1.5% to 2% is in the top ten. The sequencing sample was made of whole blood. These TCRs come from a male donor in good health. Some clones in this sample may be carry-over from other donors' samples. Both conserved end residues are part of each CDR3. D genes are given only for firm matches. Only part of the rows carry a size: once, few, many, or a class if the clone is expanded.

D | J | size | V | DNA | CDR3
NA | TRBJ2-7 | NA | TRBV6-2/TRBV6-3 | TGTGCCAGCAGTTTGCCGGGAGAACAGTACTTC | CASSLPGEQYF
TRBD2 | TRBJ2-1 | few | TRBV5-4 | TGTGCCAGCAGCCCCCCGCCGGCAGCGGGAGGCTACAATGAGCAGTTCTTC | CASSPPPAAGGYNEQFF
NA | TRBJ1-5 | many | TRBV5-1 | TGCGCCAGCAGCTTGGGGACAGACAATCAGCCCCAGCATTTT | CASSLGTDNQPQHF
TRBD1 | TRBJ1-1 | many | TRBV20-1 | TGCAGTGCCAGGACAGGGGAAATGAACACTGAAGCTTTCTTT | CSARTGEMNTEAFF
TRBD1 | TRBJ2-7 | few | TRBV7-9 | TGTGCCAGCAGCCGGGACAGGGGGTCTTACGAGCAGTACTTC | CASSRDRGSYEQYF
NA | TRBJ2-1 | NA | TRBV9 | TGTGCCAGCAGCGTAGGACCGAACTCCTACAATGAGCAGTTCTTC | CASSVGPNSYNEQFF
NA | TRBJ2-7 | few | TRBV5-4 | TGTGCCAGCAGCTTGTATGGACTCCGGAGGGACTACGAGCAGTACTTC | CASSLYGLRRDYEQYF
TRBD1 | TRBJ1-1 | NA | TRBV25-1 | TGTGCCAGCAGTACGGGGACAGTGTACACTGAAGCTTTCTTT | CASSTGTVYTEAFF
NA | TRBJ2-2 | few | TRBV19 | TGTGCCACCTCACTTGACCCTGACACCGGGGAGCTGTTTTTT | CATSLDPDTGELFF
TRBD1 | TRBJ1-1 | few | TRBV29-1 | TGCAGCGCAACAGGGACAGGGACGAACACTGAAGCTTTCTTT | CSATGTGTNTEAFF
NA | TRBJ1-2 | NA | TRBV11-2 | TGTGCCAGCAGCTCGGCACGGGACAACTATGGCTACACCTTC | CASSSARDNYGYTF
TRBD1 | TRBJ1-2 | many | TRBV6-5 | TGTGCCAGCAGGTCACGGGACAGAACTCAGAATGGCTACACCTTC | CASRSRDRTQNGYTF
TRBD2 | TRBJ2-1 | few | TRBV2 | TGTGCCAGCAGCGGGACTAGCGGGAGGGCCCACTACAATGAGCAGTTCTTC | CASSGTSGRAHYNEQFF
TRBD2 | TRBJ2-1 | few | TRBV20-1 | TGCAGTGCTAGAGGGACTAGTGAGGCCAATGAGCAGTTCTTC | CSARGTSEANEQFF
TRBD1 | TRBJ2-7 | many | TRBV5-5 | TGTGCCAGCAGCACGACAGGGGGCCCCTACGAGCAGTACTTC | CASSTTGGPYEQYF
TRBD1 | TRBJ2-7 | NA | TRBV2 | TGTGCCAGCAGACTCGGACAGGGGGCGTTTGAGGAGCAGTACTTC | CASRLGQGAFEEQYF
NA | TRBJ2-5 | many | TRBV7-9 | TGTGCCAGCATCCCGCTCCAAGAGACCCAGTACTTC | CASIPLQETQYF
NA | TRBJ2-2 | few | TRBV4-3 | TGCGCCAGCAGCCAAGTCCCCAGGGGCAGTAGCACCGGGGAGCTGTTTTTT | CASSQVPRGSSTGELFF
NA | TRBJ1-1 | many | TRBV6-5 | TGTGCCAGCAGTTACGACCAGGGCCCTGAAGCTTTCTTT | CASSYDQGPEAFF
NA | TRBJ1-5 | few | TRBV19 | TGTGCCAGTAGTATGGTCATTTCGGATCAGCCCCAGCATTTT | CASSMVISDQPQHF
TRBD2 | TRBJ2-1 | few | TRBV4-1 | TGCGCCAGCAGCCATGACTCTAGCGGGGAGCGCTACAATGAGCAGTTCTTC | CASSHDSSGERYNEQFF
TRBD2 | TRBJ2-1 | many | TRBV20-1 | TGCAGTGCTAGGGCCCCAGCGGGAACCTTTTACAATGAGCAGTTCTTC | CSARAPAGTFYNEQFF
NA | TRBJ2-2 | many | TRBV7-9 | TGTGCCAGCAGTGGCGGGGAGCTGTTTTTT | CASSGGELFF
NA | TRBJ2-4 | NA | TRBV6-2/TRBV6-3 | TGTGCCAGCAGTTTCAGGGTTGACATTCAGTACTTC | CASSFRVDIQYF
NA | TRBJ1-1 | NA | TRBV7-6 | TGTGCCAGCAGCTTAATGGGGGGAAGCCAGTTAGTGAACACTGAAGCTTTCTTT | CASSLMGGSQLVNTEAFF
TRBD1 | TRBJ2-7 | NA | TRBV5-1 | TGCGCCAGCAGCTCGACCGGACAGGGGGCAGCCTACGAGCAGTACTTC | CASSSTGQGAAYEQYF
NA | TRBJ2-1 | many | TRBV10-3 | TGTGCCATCAGTGACGAGACTATCAATGAGCAGTTCTTC | CAISDETINEQFF
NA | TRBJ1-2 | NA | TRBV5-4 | TGTGCCAGCAGCTTGGGGGGCGGAGACCCGATAGGCGGTGGCTACACCTTC | CASSLGGGDPIGGGYTF
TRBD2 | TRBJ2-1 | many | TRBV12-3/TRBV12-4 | TGTGCCAGCAGGCCGACTAGCGGAACCAATGAGCAGTTCTTC | CASRPTSGTNEQFF
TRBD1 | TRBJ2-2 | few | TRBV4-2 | TGTGCCAGCAGCCAAGAAGGCAGGGGGACCGGGGAGCTGTTTTTT | CASSQEGRGTGELFF
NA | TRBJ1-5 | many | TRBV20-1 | TGCAGTGCTAGGGAGGGAATACAATCAGTGGGGCCCCAGCATTTT | CSAREGIQSVGPQHF
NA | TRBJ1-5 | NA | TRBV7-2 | TGTGCCAGCAGCCCGCCGGCCCATCAGCCCCAGCATTTT | CASSPPAHQPQHF
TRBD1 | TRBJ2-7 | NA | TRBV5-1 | TGCGCCAGCAGCTTGTGGACAGGGGACAACGAGCAGTACTTC | CASSLWTGDNEQYF
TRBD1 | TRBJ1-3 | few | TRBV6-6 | TGTGCCAGCAGTTTAACCGACAGGGCCTCTGGAAACACCATATATTTT | CASSLTDRASGNTIYF
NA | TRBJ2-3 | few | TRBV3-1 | TGTGCCAGCGGCCGTGGGTCAGATACGCAGTATTTT | CASGRGSDTQYF
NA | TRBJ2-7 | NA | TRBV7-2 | TGTGCCAGCAGCCCTTCCGGACAGCCTTCCTACGAGCAGTACTTC | CASSPSGQPSYEQYF
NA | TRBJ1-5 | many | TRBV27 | TGTGCCAGCAGTTTATTAGAGGGGCAGCCCCAGCATTTT | CASSLLEGQPQHF
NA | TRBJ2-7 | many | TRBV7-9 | TGTGCCAGCAGAGAGACAGAAAACTCCTACGAGCAGTACTTC | CASRETENSYEQYF
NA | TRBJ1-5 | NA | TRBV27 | TGTGCCAGCAGTTTATCGGAGGGCAATCAGCCCCAGCATTTT | CASSLSEGNQPQHF
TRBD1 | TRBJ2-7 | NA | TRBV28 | TGTGCCAGCAGCTCCTCGGGACAGGGGTACGAGCAGTACTTC | CASSSSGQGYEQYF
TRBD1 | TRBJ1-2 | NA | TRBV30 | TGTGCCTGGAGTGTAATTGGACAGGGGGAGGGCTACACCTTC | CAWSVIGQGEGYTF
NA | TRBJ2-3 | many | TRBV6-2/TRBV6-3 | TGTGCCAGCAGAACGGGGCGACCCACAGATACGCAGTATTTT | CASRTGRPTDTQYF
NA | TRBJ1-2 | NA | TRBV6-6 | TGTGCCAGCAGTTCCACACTGGGTTGGGGGCTCTCGTATGGCTACACCTTC | CASSSTLGWGLSYGYTF
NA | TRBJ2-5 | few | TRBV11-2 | TGTGCCAGCAGCTTAGGGGGATGGAACTTCCAAGAGACCCAGTACTTC | CASSLGGWNFQETQYF
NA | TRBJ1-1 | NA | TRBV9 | TGTGCCAGCAGCCTTGGACAGACGAACACTGAAGCTTTCTTT | CASSLGQTNTEAFF
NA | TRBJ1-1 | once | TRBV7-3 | TGTGCCAGCAGCTTAACGAGGGGGGCCCCCACTGAAGCTTTCTTT | CASSLTRGAPTEAFF
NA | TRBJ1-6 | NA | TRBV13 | TGTGCCAGCAGCGAACAGGGTTCAGCCTATAATTCACCCCTCCACTTT | CASSEQGSAYNSPLHF
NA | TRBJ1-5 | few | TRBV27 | TGTGCCAGCAGTTTATCGGGGGTGAATCAGCCCCAGCATTTT | CASSLSGVNQPQHF
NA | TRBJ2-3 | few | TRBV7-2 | TGTGCCAGCAGCTCTATAGGCACAGATACGCAGTATTTT | CASSSIGTDTQYF
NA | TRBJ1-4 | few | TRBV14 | TGTGCCAGCAGCCATGGGTCGACGGGACCGCCTAATGAAAAACTGTTTTTT | CASSHGSTGPPNEKLFF
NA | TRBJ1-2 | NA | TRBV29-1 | TGCAGCGTTGAAGATACCGGGGGTTATGGCTACACCTTC | CSVEDTGGYGYTF